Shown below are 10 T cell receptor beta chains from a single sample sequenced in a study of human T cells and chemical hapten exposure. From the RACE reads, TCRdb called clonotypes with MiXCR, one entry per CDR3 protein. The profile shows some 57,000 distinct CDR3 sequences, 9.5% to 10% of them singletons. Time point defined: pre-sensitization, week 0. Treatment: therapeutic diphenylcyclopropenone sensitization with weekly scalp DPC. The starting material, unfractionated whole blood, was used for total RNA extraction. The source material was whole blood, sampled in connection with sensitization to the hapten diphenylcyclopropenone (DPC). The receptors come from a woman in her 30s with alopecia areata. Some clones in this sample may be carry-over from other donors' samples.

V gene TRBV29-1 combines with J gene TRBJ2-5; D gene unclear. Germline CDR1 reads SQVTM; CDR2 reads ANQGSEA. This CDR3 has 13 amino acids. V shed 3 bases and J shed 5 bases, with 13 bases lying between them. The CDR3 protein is CSVDFSPRETQYF. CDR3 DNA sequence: TGCAGCGTTGACTTTAGCCCGCGGGAGACCCAGTACTTC.

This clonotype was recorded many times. The CDR3 protein is CASGGDRAEQYF. The CDR3 DNA is TGTGCCAGCGGGGGAGACAGGGCGGAGCAGTACTTC. The chain has TRBV19 and TRBJ2-7; perhaps TRBD1 as D (7 bases). Germline V gene data show CDR1 as LNHDA and CDR2 as SQIVND (reference sequence). Trimming pared 9 bases from V and 7 bases from J, leaving 16 bases between. This CDR3 has 12 residues.

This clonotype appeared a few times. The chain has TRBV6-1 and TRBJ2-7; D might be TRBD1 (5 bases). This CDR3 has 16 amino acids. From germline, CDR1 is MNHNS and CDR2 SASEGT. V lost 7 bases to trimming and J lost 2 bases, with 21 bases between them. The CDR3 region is CASKPGLTGPTYEQYF. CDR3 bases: TGTGCCAGCAAGCCTGGTCTTACAGGCCCTACCTACGAGCAGTACTTC.

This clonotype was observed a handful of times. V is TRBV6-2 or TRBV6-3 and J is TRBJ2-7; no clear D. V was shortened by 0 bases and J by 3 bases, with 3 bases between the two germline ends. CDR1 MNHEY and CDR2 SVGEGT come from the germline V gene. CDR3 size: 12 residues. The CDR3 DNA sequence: TGTGCCAGCAGTTACTCGAACTACGAGCAGTACTTC. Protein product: CASSYSNYEQYF.

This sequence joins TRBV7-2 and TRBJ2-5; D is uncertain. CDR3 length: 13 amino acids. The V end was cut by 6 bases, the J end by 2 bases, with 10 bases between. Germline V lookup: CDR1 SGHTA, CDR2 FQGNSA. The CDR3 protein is CASSVVGQETQYF. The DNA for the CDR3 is TGTGCCAGCAGTGTAGTGGGGCAAGAGACCCAGTACTTC.

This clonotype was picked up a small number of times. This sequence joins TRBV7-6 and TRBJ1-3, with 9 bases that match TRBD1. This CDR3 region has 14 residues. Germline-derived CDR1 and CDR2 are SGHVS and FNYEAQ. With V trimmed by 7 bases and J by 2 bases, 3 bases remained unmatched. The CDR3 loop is CASTDRGAGNTIYF. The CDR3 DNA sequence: TGTGCCAGCACCGACAGGGGGGCTGGAAACACCATATATTTT.

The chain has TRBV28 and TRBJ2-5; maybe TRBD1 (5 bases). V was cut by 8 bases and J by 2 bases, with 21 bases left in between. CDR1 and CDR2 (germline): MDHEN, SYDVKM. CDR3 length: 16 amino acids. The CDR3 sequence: CASDTPRTQIQETQYF. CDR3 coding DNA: TGTGCCAGCGATACTCCCCGGACACAAATACAAGAGACCCAGTACTTC.

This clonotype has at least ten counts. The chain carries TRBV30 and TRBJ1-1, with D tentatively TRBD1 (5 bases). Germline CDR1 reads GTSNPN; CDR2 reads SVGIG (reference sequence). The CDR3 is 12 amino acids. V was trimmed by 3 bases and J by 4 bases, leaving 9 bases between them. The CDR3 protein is CAWSRESTEAFF. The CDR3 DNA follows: TGTGCCTGGAGCAGGGAGAGCACTGAAGCTTTCTTT.

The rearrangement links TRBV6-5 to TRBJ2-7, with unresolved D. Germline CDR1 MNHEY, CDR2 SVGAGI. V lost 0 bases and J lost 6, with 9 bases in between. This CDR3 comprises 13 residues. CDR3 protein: CASSYSPQTEQYF. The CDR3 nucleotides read TGTGCCAGCAGTTACTCGCCCCAGACCGAGCAGTACTTC.

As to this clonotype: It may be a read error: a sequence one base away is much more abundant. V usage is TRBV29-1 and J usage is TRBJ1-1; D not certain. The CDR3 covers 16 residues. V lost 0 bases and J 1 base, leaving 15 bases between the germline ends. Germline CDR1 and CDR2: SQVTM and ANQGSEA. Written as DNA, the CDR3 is TGCAGCGTTGAAGATCGGGCGGGAGTCAGGAACACTGAAGCTTTCTTT. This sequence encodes CSVEDRAGVRNTEAFF.